These 10 T cell receptor beta chains were sequenced from one sample in a study of shared clonotypes between healthy human individuals. Naive CD8 cells, CD45RO-negative and positively selected for CCR7, excluded terminally differentiated effector memory CD45RA+ cells. The method was immunoSEQ multiplex PCR; TCRdb's version includes in-frame clones alone and lacks a portion of them. The sample lists approximately 2,000,000 clones; around 93% were seen once. Sequences were obtained from naive CD8+ T cells from PBMCs. The receptors were sampled from a man aged 18 to 30 in good health. Some clones in this sample may be carry-over from other donors' samples.

The rearrangement links TRBV2 to TRBJ2-7, with D maybe TRBD1 (5 bases). The V gene lost 3 bases and the J gene lost 3 bases, with 6 bases spanning the gap. This CDR3 has 12 amino acids. Looked up from germline, CDR1 is SNHLY and CDR2 is FYNNEI. The CDR3 region is CASSDDSYEQYF. The DNA of the CDR3 is TGTGCCAGCAGTGATGACAGCTACGAGCAGTACTTC.

The rearrangement uses TRBV21-1 and TRBJ2-2; no check of the table's D call, TRBD2, against the DNA was made. TRBV21-1 is designated a pseudogene. The CDR3 spans 18 residues. CDR3 nucleotide sequence: TGTGCCAGCCCTCTTGGGGTAGCGGGAGGGCCGATCACCGGGGAGCTGTTTTTT. This translates into CASPLGVAGGPITGELFF.

Only one count was recorded for this clone. This sequence joins TRBV4-1 and TRBJ1-2; no clear D. The V and J ends lost 3 bases and 4 bases respectively, with 12 bases between them. This CDR3 is 14 amino acids long. CDR1 and CDR2 from the germline V gene are MGHRA and YSYEKL. CDR3: CASSHATPPYGYTF. The CDR3 DNA is TGCGCCAGCAGCCACGCAACACCACCCTATGGCTACACCTTC.

CDR3 DNA: TGCAGTGCCGACGGACCGACCTTC. Translated: CSADGPTF. This chain joins TRBV20-1 and TRBJ1-2; D is uncertain. The CDR3 consists of 8 residues. Deletions cut 6 bases from V and 14 bases from J, with 10 bases between. Per the germline V gene, CDR1 is DFQATT and CDR2 is SNEGSKA (reference sequence).

This sequence joins TRBV9 and TRBJ2-3; 7 bases line up with TRBD2. Per germline, CDR1 SGDLS and CDR2 YYNGEE. Trimming at V came to 7 bases and at J to 4 bases, leaving 3 bases not matched to a gene. The CDR3 consists of 12 residues. For the CDR3, the DNA is TGTGCCAGCGGGAGGGCAGCAGATACGCAGTATTTT. Amino acids: CASGRAADTQYF.

The chain is built from TRBV19 and TRBJ2-5; no firm D call. This CDR3 comprises 14 residues. Germline V gene data show CDR1 as LNHDA and CDR2 as SQIVND (reference sequence). The V gene lost 6 bases and the J gene lost 0 bases, with 11 bases spanning the gap. CDR3 protein: CASSPKMYQETQYF. For the CDR3, the DNA is TGTGCCAGTAGCCCAAAGATGTACCAAGAGACCCAGTACTTC. The whole variable domain, remainder taken from reference TRBV19 and TRBJ2-5, is DGGITQSPKYLFRKEGQNVTLSCEQNLNHDAMYWYRQDPGQGLRLIYYSQIVNDFQKGDIAEGYSVSREKKESFPLTVTSAQKNPTAFYLCASSPKMYQETQYFGPGTRLLVL.

In regard to this clone: The same CDR3 also results from other DNA sequences found in this sample. V gene TRBV27 combines with J gene TRBJ1-2; D call uncertain. Trimming removed 5 bases at V and 2 bases at J, with 9 bases between. From germline, CDR1 is MNHEY and CDR2 SMNVEV (reference sequence). CDR3 length equals 13 residues. For the CDR3, the DNA is TGTGCCAGCAGTCTTGGACGCAACTATGGCTACACCTTC. It is translated as CASSLGRNYGYTF.

This chain connects TRBV15 to TRBJ1-2, with unresolved D. This CDR3 has 15 residues. V shed 5 bases and J shed 4 bases, with 17 bases lying between them. Germline CDR1 and CDR2: LNHNV and YYDKDF (reference sequence). The CDR3 region has the DNA TGTGCCACCAGCGATGGTTCTGACGGACCCTATGGCTACACCTTC. This translates into CATSDGSDGPYGYTF. The full variable domain, its missing parts supplied by reference TRBV15 and TRBJ1-2, is DAMVIQNPRYQVTQFGKPVTLSCSQTLNHNVMYWYQQKSSQAPKLLFHYYDKDFNNEADTPDNFQSRRPNTSFCFLDIRSPGLGDTAMYLCATSDGSDGPYGYTFGSGTRLTVV.

The chain links TRBV7-9 to TRBJ2-7; D perhaps matches TRBD1 (6 bases). Deletions cut 0 bases from V and 4 bases from J, with 13 bases between. The CDR3 covers 15 residues. Germline CDR1 and CDR2: SEHNR and FQNEAQ (reference sequence). CDR3 amino acids: CASSLASQGSYEQYF. CDR3 in DNA: TGTGCCAGCAGCTTAGCGAGCCAGGGGTCTTACGAGCAGTACTTC.

The chain has TRBV19 and TRBJ2-1; D gene uncertain. The CDR3 runs 14 residues. The V gene's germline CDR1 is LNHDA and CDR2 SQIVND (reference sequence). Trimming took 5 bases from V and 5 from J, leaving 13 bases between them. The CDR3 DNA reads as TGTGCCAGTAGTCCCAGTGTACGCAACAATGAGCAGTTCTTC. Its protein is CASSPSVRNNEQFF. Based on the CDR3 plus reference TRBV19 and TRBJ2-1, the full variable domain is DGGITQSPKYLFRKEGQNVTLSCEQNLNHDAMYWYRQDPGQGLRLIYYSQIVNDFQKGDIAEGYSVSREKKESFPLTVTSAQKNPTAFYLCASSPSVRNNEQFFGPGTRLTVL.